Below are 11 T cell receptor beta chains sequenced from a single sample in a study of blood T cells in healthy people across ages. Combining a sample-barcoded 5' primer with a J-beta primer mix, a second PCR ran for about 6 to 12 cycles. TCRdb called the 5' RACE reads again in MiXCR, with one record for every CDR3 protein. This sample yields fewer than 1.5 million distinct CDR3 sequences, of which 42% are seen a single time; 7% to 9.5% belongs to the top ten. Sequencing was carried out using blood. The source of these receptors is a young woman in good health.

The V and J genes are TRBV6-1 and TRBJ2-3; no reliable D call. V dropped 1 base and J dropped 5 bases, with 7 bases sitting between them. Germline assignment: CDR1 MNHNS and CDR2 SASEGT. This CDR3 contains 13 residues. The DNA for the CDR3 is TGTGCCAGCAGTGAAGAGGGCCGAGATACGCAGTATTTT. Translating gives CASSEEGRDTQYF.

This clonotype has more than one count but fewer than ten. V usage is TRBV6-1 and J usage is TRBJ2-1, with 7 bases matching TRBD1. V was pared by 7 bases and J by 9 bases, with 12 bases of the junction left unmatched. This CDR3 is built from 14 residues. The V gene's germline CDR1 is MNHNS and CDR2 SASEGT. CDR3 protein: CASTAGGSVGEQFF. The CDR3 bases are TGTGCCAGCACCGCAGGGGGTTCGGTAGGTGAGCAGTTCTTC.

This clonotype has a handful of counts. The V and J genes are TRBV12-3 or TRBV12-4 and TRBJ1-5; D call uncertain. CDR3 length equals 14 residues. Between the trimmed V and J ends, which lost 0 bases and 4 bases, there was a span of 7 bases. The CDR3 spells CASSLASANQPQHF. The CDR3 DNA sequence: TGTGCCAGCAGTTTAGCGTCGGCTAATCAGCCCCAGCATTTT.

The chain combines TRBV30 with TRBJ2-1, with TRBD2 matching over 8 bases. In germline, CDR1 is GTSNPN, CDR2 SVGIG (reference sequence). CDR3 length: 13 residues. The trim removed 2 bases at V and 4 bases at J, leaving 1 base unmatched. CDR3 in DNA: TGTGCCTGGAGTCGGGGGGGGTACAATGAGCAGTTCTTC. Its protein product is CAWSRGGYNEQFF.

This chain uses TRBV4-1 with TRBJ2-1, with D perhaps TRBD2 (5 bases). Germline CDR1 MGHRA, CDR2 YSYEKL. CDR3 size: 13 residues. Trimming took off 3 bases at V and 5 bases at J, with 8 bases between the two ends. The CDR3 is CASSHDGDNEQFF. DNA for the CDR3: TGCGCCAGCAGCCATGACGGGGACAATGAGCAGTTCTTC.

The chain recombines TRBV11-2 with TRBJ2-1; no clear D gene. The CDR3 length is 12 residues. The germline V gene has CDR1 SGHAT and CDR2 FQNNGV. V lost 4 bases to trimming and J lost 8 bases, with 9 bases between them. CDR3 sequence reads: CASSWSVDEQFF. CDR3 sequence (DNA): TGTGCCAGCAGCTGGAGCGTGGATGAGCAGTTCTTC.

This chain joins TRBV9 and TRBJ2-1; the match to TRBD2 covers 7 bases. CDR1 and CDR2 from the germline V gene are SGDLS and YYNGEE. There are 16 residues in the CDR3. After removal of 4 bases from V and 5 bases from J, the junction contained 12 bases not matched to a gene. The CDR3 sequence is CASSPCLGTIHNEQFF. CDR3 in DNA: TGTGCCAGCAGCCCCTGTTTGGGGACTATCCACAATGAGCAGTTCTTC.

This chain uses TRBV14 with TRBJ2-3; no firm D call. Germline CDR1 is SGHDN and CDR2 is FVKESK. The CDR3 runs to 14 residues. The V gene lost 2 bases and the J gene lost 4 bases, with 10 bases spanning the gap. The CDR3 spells CASSQTLSPDTQYF. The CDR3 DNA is TGTGCCAGCAGCCAAACCCTAAGCCCAGATACGCAGTATTTT.

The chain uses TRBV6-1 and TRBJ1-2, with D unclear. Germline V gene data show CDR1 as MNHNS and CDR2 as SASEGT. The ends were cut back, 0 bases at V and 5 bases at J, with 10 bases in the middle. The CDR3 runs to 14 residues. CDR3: CASSEATSTYGYTF. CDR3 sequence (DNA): TGTGCCAGCAGTGAAGCTACGTCCACATATGGCTACACCTTC.

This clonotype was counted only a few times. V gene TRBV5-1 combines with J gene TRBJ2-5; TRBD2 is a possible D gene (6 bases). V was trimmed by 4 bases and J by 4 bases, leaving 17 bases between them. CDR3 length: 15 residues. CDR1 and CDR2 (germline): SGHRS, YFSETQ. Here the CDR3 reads CASSGRTGDGETQYF. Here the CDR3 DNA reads TGCGCCAGCAGCGGGAGGACTGGGGATGGAGAGACCCAGTACTTC.

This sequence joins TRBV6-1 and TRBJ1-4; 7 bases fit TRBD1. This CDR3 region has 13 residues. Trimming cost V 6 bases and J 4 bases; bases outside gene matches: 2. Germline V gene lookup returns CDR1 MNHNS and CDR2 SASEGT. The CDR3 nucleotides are TGTGCCAGCAGAGGGACAGTTAATGAAAAACTGTTTTTT. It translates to CASRGTVNEKLFF.